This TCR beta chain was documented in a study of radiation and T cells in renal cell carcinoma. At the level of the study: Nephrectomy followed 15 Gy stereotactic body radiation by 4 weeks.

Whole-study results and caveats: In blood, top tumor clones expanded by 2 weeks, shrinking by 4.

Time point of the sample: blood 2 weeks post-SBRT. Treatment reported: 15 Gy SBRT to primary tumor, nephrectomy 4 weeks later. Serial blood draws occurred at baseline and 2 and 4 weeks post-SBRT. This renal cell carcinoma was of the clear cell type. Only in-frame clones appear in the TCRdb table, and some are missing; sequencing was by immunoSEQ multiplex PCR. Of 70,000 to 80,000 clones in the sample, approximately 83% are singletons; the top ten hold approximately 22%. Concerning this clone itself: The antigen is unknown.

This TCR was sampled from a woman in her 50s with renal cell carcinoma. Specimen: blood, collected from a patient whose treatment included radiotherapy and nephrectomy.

CDR3 region: CASSQDRGGEQYF. The CDR3 DNA reads TGTGCCAGCAGTCAGGACAGGGGCGGCGAGCAGTACTTC. The chain carries TRBV11-2 and TRBJ2-7, with 9 bases fitting TRBD1. The J segment lost 6 bases and the V segment lost 6 bases, leaving 6 bases of the junction unmatched. Germline V lookup: CDR1 SGHAT, CDR2 FQNNGV. This CDR3 spans 13 amino acids.